One TCR beta chain is described in this entry. Its antigen is as yet unknown. Cells designated naive CD8 were CD45RO-negative and were positively selected for CCR7, with terminally differentiated effector memory CD45RA+ cells excluded. V gave up 4 bases and J gave up 2 bases; unmatched junction bases: 6. Germline lookup yields CDR1 SGHVS and CDR2 FNYEAQ. CDR3 length equals 15 residues. This sample was included in a study of shared clonotypes between healthy human individuals. Study as a whole: The donors, two women and a few men, were aged 18 to 49. CD4 naive and memory got three plates each, CD8 naive two, CD8 memory one. Notes on the study in general: Around 5% was the fraction of naive CD4 clonotypes found shared across four donors. As a rule, naive subsets had a larger estimated richness than memory subsets.

Sequenced by immunoSEQ multiplex PCR; TCRdb stores in-frame clones only, minus some. Among around 2,000,000 clones listed, just under 95% were seen once. Material for sequencing was naive CD8+ T cells sorted from blood. This TCR came from a man aged 18 to 29 in good health. This chain links TRBV7-6 with TRBJ2-3, with 7 bases aligning to TRBD2. CDR3 nucleotide sequence: TGTGCCAGCAGCTCCACTAGCGTTCACACAGATACGCAGTATTTT. Its translation is CASSSTSVHTDTQYF. Together with reference TRBV7-6 and TRBJ2-3, the CDR3 gives the full variable domain: GAGVSQSPRYKVTKRGQDVALRCDPISGHVSLYWYRQALGQGPEFLTYFNYEAQQDKSGLPNDRFSAERPEGSISTLTIQRTEQRDSAMYRCASSSTSVHTDTQYFGPGTRLTVL.